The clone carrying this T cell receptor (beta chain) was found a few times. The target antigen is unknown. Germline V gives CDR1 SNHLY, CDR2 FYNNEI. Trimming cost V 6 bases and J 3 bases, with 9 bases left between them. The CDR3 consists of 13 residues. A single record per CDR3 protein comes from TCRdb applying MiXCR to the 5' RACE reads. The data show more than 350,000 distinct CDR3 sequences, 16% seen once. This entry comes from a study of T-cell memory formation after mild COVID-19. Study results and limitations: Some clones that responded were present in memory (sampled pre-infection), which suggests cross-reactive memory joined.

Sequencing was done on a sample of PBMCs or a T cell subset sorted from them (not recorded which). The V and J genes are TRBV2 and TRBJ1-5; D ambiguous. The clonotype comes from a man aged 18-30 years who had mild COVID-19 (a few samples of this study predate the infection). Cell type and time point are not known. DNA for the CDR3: TGTGCCAGCAGCGGCGGGCCCAATCAGCCCCAGCATTTT. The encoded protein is CASSGGPNQPQHF.